What follows are 24 T cell receptor beta chains derived from one specimen sequenced in a study of neurological immune-mediated disorders. TCRdb passed the 5' RACE reads through MiXCR, listing each CDR3 protein once. The sample yields 65,000 to 70,000 distinct CDR3 sequences, around 4% seen once. Sample: PBMCs. Every receptor here comes from a man over 45 with multiple sclerosis.

This clonotype was observed a few times. The chain joins TRBV5-1 to TRBJ2-5; D might be TRBD1 or TRBD2, each matching 5 bases. The CDR3 length is 14 residues. Trimming shortened V by 4 bases and J by 5 bases, and 15 bases separated the two germline ends. Germline V gene sequence: CDR1 SGHRS, CDR2 YFSETQ. The DNA for the CDR3 is TGCGCCAGCAGCGCCGGGACCAGAGGGGAGACCCAGTACTTC. Its translation is CASSAGTRGETQYF.

This clonotype was observed at least ten times. The rearrangement uses TRBV10-2 and TRBJ1-1; 8 bases match TRBD1. This CDR3 has 13 amino acids. The germline V gene has CDR1 WSHSY and CDR2 SAAADI. Trimming removed 6 bases from V and 3 bases from J; junction bases left unmatched: 3. The CDR3 spells CASSDRGYTEAFF. CDR3 sequence (DNA): TGCGCCAGCAGCGACAGGGGTTACACTGAAGCTTTCTTT.

There are many counts of this clonotype. In nucleotides, the CDR3 is TGTGCCAGCAGCTTAACTTCCCGGACAGTGGGCATACGAGAGACCCAGTACTTC. Protein sequence: CASSLTSRTVGIRETQYF. The chain couples TRBV7-3 to TRBJ2-5; D is perhaps TRBD1 (6 bases). The germline V and J ends were trimmed by 0 bases and 4 bases, with 21 bases remaining between them. This CDR3 region has 18 residues. Germline loops: CDR1 SGHTA, CDR2 FQGTGA.

This clonotype has a count of ten or more. V gene TRBV6-5 combines with J gene TRBJ2-3; weak D call: TRBD2 (5 bases). Germline assignment: CDR1 MNHEY and CDR2 SVGAGI. The CDR3 extends over 14 amino acids. V was trimmed by 6 bases and J by 3 bases, leaving 13 bases between them. This CDR3 is CASRARGRTDTQYF. CDR3 DNA: TGTGCCAGCAGAGCAAGAGGGCGTACAGATACGCAGTATTTT.

This clonotype was seen ten or more times. The chain joins TRBV20-1 to TRBJ2-1; 10 bases are shared with TRBD1. Germline CDR1 DFQATT, CDR2 SNEGSKA (reference sequence). The CDR3 is 15 residues long. J gave up 9 bases and V 1 base, and 9 bases lay outside the gene matches. In DNA form, the CDR3 reads TGCAGTGCTAGAGGAGCGCCCGGGACAGGGGTTGAGCAGTTCTTC. Its protein is CSARGAPGTGVEQFF.

The chain is built from TRBV11-2 and TRBJ1-3; D gene ambiguous. Germline CDR1 SGHAT, CDR2 FQNNGV. The CDR3 totals 14 residues. The V gene lost 3 bases and the J gene lost 4 bases, with 10 bases spanning the gap. CDR3 sequence: CASSFRTEGNTIYF. The CDR3 DNA is TGTGCCAGCAGCTTTCGCACAGAAGGAAACACCATATATTTT.

In this sample, this clonotype turned up a few times. The rearrangement links TRBV18 to TRBJ2-1; D uncertain. This CDR3 comprises 12 residues. CDR1 and CDR2 from the germline V gene are KGHSH and LQKENI. V was trimmed by 3 bases and J by 10 bases, leaving 10 bases between them. The CDR3 loop reads CASSPSNREQFF. The CDR3 DNA reads as TGTGCCAGCTCACCCTCGAACAGAGAGCAGTTCTTC.

This clonotype was seen only a few times. This rearrangement joins TRBV10-2 to TRBJ1-2; a weak D match, TRBD1 (6 bases). Trimming shortened V by 6 bases and J by 1 base, and 6 bases separated the two germline ends. Germline V gene lookup returns CDR1 WSHSY and CDR2 SAAADI. The CDR3 covers 12 residues. Here the CDR3 reads CASRQGNYGYTF. The CDR3 region has the DNA TGCGCCAGCAGACAGGGTAACTATGGCTACACCTTC.

There are a few counts of this clonotype. The chain is built from TRBV29-1 and TRBJ1-1; D might be TRBD1 (6 bases). CDR3 size: 15 residues. Looked up from germline, CDR1 is SQVTM and CDR2 is ANQGSEA. V lost 4 bases and J lost 0, with 15 bases in between. The CDR3 DNA reads as TGCAGCGTTGTACGCGGGGGCGCTGTGAACACTGAAGCTTTCTTT. It translates to CSVVRGGAVNTEAFF.

This clonotype was picked up a small number of times. V gene TRBV18 combines with J gene TRBJ1-2; D remains unclear. The V and J ends lost 4 bases and 5 bases respectively, with 17 bases between them. Germline V gene lookup returns CDR1 KGHSH and CDR2 LQKENI. The CDR3 runs 15 residues. The CDR3 reads CASSQARKTLYGYTF. The CDR3 DNA is TGTGCCAGCTCACAAGCGAGGAAAACTTTGTATGGCTACACCTTC.

This clonotype has a handful of counts. With a much larger clone just one base away, this may be a read error. The chain employs TRBV11-2 and TRBJ2-1; TRBD1 matches 7 bases. V shed 5 bases and J 9 bases; nucleotides not matched to a gene: 10. The CDR3 is made up of 14 amino acids. Germline CDR1 and CDR2: SGHAT and FQNNGV. CDR3 in amino acids: CASSPGKGAIEQFF. The DNA of the CDR3 is TGTGCCAGCAGCCCGGGAAAGGGGGCGATTGAGCAGTTCTTC. The variable domain in full, with the rest retrieved from reference TRBV11-2 and TRBJ2-1, is EAGVAQSPRYKIIEKRQSVAFWCNPISGHATLYWYQQILGQGPKLLIQFQNNGVVDDSQLPKDRFSAERLKGVDSTLKIQPAKLEDSAVYLCASSPGKGAIEQFFGPGTRLTVL.

This clonotype was seen repeatedly, ten times or more. The chain joins TRBV7-6 to TRBJ2-1; the D is unclear. Germline V CDR1 and CDR2: SGHVS, FNYEAQ. This CDR3 has 14 amino acids. V lost 6 bases to trimming and J lost 4 bases, with 13 bases between them. The CDR3 loop reads CASSPWAMYNEQFF. The CDR3 DNA is TGTGCCAGCAGTCCATGGGCCATGTACAATGAGCAGTTCTTC.

Regarding this clonotype: A much larger clone lies a single base off, so this may be a read error. This chain uses TRBV7-9 with TRBJ1-2; D unresolved. V lost 4 bases to trimming and J lost 4 bases, with 10 bases between them. The length of the CDR3 is 13 residues. CDR1 and CDR2 from the germline V gene are SEHNR and FQNEAQ (reference sequence). CDR3: CASSSGMLYGYTF. CDR3 DNA sequence: TGTGCCAGCAGCTCGGGAATGCTCTATGGCTACACCTTC.

The table lists this clonotype with many counts. The CDR3 DNA reads as TGTGCCAGCAGTTCTGGGGCTTGGGAGCAGTACGTC. It codes for CASSSGAWEQYV. This chain connects TRBV28 to TRBJ2-7; D might be TRBD1 (5 bases). The CDR3 totals 12 residues. Germline V gives CDR1 MDHEN, CDR2 SYDVKM. V was shortened by 4 bases and J by 7 bases, with 11 bases between the two germline ends.

On this clonotype itself: A much more abundant neighbour one base away suggests this may be a read error. V and J are TRBV7-6 and TRBJ2-7; D may be TRBD2 (5 bases). Between the trimmed V and J ends, which lost 5 bases and 6 bases, there was a span of 14 bases. Germline CDR1 SGHVS, CDR2 FNYEAQ. The CDR3 loop spans 13 amino acids. CDR3 sequence (DNA): TGTGCCAGCAGCGAGGGAAAGCATACCGAGCAGTACTTC. Translation: CASSEGKHTEQYF.

The sample holds many counts of this clonotype. This rearrangement joins TRBV7-6 to TRBJ2-7; D ambiguous. The CDR3 contains 13 residues. Trimming removed 1 base at V and 2 bases at J, with 6 bases between. The germline V gene encodes CDR1 SGHVS and CDR2 FNYEAQ. CDR3 in amino acids: CASSLGDTYEQYV. Here the CDR3 DNA reads TGTGCCAGCAGCTTAGGGGATACCTACGAGCAGTACGTC.

This clonotype was picked up many times. The CDR3 coding sequence is TGTGCCAGCAGCCTTTTGAATCTAGATGAGCAGTTCTTC. As protein: CASSLLNLDEQFF. The V and J genes are TRBV9 and TRBJ2-1; D remains unclear. V was shortened by 4 bases and J by 8 bases, with 13 bases between the two germline ends. The length of the CDR3 is 13 residues. Germline values: CDR1 SGDLS, CDR2 YYNGEE.

This clonotype has a count of ten or more. Written as DNA, the CDR3 is TGCAGTGCTAGAGACCGGGCCGTCTACGAGCAGTACTTC. Its translation is CSARDRAVYEQYF. This sequence joins TRBV20-1 and TRBJ2-7; no reliable D call. CDR1 DFQATT and CDR2 SNEGSKA come from the germline V gene (reference sequence). CDR3 length equals 13 residues. V was trimmed by 0 bases and J by 3 bases, leaving 9 bases between them.

This clonotype was found many times. The CDR3 nucleotides read TGTGCCAGCAGCCAAGCATGGACAGGGCTTGGCTACACCTTC. This codes for CASSQAWTGLGYTF. The chain is built from TRBV3-1 and TRBJ1-2, with 8 bases lining up with TRBD1. Trimming took 1 base from V and 7 from J; bases not matched to a gene: 5. CDR1 and CDR2 (germline): LGHDT, YNNKEL (reference sequence). The CDR3 length is 14 residues.

This clonotype was observed at least ten times. The chain is built from TRBV5-4 and TRBJ2-2, with D perhaps matching TRBD2 (5 bases). CDR3 size: 13 residues. V was shortened by 2 bases and J by 6 bases, with 8 bases between the two germline ends. Germline loops: CDR1 SGHNT, CDR2 YYREEE (reference sequence). The DNA of the CDR3 is TGTGCCAGCAGCTTTTTGGAGGCCGGGGAGCTGTTTTTT. Translation gives CASSFLEAGELFF.

This clonotype has at least ten counts. This chain's CDR3 is CASSEQGYGYTF. Written as DNA, the CDR3 is TGTGCCAGCAGTGAACAAGGCTATGGCTACACCTTC. The chain is built from TRBV6-1 and TRBJ1-2; no clear D gene. Trimming removed 2 bases from V and 4 bases from J, with 5 bases in between. The CDR3 is 12 amino acids. Germline-derived CDR1 and CDR2 are MNHNS and SASEGT.

Many counts were recorded for this clonotype. The chain is built from TRBV2 and TRBJ1-2; 7 positions match TRBD1. CDR1 and CDR2 from the germline V gene are SNHLY and FYNNEI. This CDR3 contains 13 residues. The junction had 3 bases not matched to a gene; V was cut back by 4 bases and J by 4 bases. The CDR3 region is CASSAQGIYGYTF. CDR3 nucleotide sequence: TGTGCCAGCAGTGCACAGGGGATCTATGGCTACACCTTC.

This clonotype was detected ten times or more. The genes are TRBV25-1 and TRBJ1-2, with D unclear. Trimming stripped 2 bases from V and 4 bases from J, with 11 bases between. Germline loops: CDR1 MGHDK, CDR2 SYGVNS. CDR3 size: 14 residues. The CDR3 region has the DNA TGTGCCAGCAGTGAAGAAGGGTTTTCCTATGGCTACACCTTC. Protein sequence: CASSEEGFSYGYTF.

Details on this clonotype: The junction departs from the called germline gene at one end, perhaps through a read error. This chain joins TRBV2 and TRBJ1-5; no reliable D call. CDR3 length: 14 amino acids. CDR1 SNHLY and CDR2 FYNNEI come from the germline V gene. CDR3: CASSRIGRNQPQNF. CDR3 DNA: TGTGCCAGCAGCAGGATCGGCCGCAATCAGCCCCAGAATTTT. The complete variable domain, with remaining parts taken from reference TRBV2 and TRBJ1-5, reads EPEVTQTPSHQVTQMGQEVILRCVPISNHLYFYWYRQILGQKVEFLVSFYNNEISEKSEIFDDQFSVERPDGSNFTLKIRSTKLEDSAMYFCASSRIGRNQPQNFGDGTRLSIL.